The clone carrying this T cell receptor beta chain came up many times. What it binds is not known. This specimen belongs to a study of T cells after yellow fever vaccination. For the study at large: For low cell numbers, libraries were made with SMART-Seq v4 Ultra Low Input. Study-level points and caveats: Reappearing after the booster were most of the clones from primary vaccination (roughly 96% CD4, around 90% CD8).

The CDR3 spans 13 residues. Germline-derived CDR1 and CDR2 are SEHNR and FQNEAQ (reference sequence). Trimming pared 3 bases from V and 3 bases from J, leaving 9 bases between. From the 5' RACE reads, TCRdb called clonotypes with MiXCR, one entry per CDR3 protein. Among 250,000 or so distinct CDR3 sequences listed, about 3.7% were seen once. The rearrangement links TRBV7-9 to TRBJ2-7; D may be TRBD1 (5 bases). This specimen was PBMCs, taken 15 days after the yellow fever booster vaccination. This receptor was taken from a man aged 18 to 30 who received the YFV17D yellow fever vaccine. DNA for the CDR3: TGTGCCAGCAGCTTTCGCCAGGGCTACGAGCAGTACTTC. Its protein is CASSFRQGYEQYF.